What follows are 9 T cell receptor beta chains derived from one specimen sequenced in a study of T cells in Graves' hyperthyroidism and ophthalmopathy. From RNA transcripts, TCR beta CDR3 regions were amplified. First-round RT-PCR with HTBI primers amplified the TCR CDR3 region. TCRdb processed the multiplex PCR reads anew with MiXCR; each CDR3 protein has one entry. Of roughly 700,000 distinct CDR3 sequences in the sample, approximately 15% were seen once. Sample: blood. The receptors derive from a woman between 18 and 29 years old with Graves' hyperthyroidism.

This clonotype was detected many times. The chain joins TRBV12-3 or TRBV12-4 to TRBJ2-1, with TRBD1 as a possible D gene (6 bases). The ends were cut back, 1 base at V and 9 bases at J, with 10 bases in the middle. The CDR3 totals 13 residues. The CDR3 region is CASSLVLGGEQFF. In DNA, the CDR3 is TGTGCCAGCAGTTTAGTCCTAGGGGGTGAGCAGTTCTTC.

A word on this clonotype: This may be a read error, as it is one base from a much larger clone. The conserved closing phenylalanine or tryptophan is absent in this CDR3, likely reflecting a read error. This rearrangement joins TRBV9 to TRBJ2-7; 7 bases fit TRBD2. There are 15 residues in the CDR3. The V segment lost 3 bases and the J segment 1 base; nucleotides outside the gene matches: 7. Germline values: CDR1 SGDLS, CDR2 YYNGEE. CDR3 sequence reads: CASSASGGPSYEQYL. DNA of the CDR3: TGTGCCAGCAGCGCTAGCGGAGGGCCGTCCTACGAGCAGTACTTA.

This clonotype was seen many times. This chain uses TRBV6-2 or TRBV6-3 with TRBJ1-2; 9 nucleotides agree with TRBD1. With V trimmed by 1 base and J by 4 bases, 4 bases remained unmatched. This CDR3 is 15 amino acids long. Per germline, CDR1 MNHEY and CDR2 SVGEGT. CDR3 coding DNA: TGTGCCAGCAGTTACTTGGACAGGGGCACCTATGGCTACACCTTC. It codes for CASSYLDRGTYGYTF.

This chain connects TRBV9 to TRBJ2-7; D is perhaps TRBD2 (6 bases). The CDR3 is made up of 15 amino acids. Trimming pared 0 bases from V and 2 bases from J, leaving 12 bases between. CDR1 and CDR2 (germline): SGDLS, YYNGEE. The CDR3 region is CASSVAGALPYEQYF. Here the CDR3 DNA reads TGTGCCAGCAGCGTAGCGGGAGCTCTCCCCTACGAGCAGTACTTC.

This clonotype was picked up a small number of times. The chain carries TRBV29-1 and TRBJ2-2, with a weak D call TRBD2 (6 bases). The CDR3 sequence is 14 residues long. Looked up from germline, CDR1 is SQVTM and CDR2 is ANQGSEA. The V and J ends lost 8 bases and 4 bases respectively, with 17 bases between them. CDR3 amino acids: CSTRDSPSTGELFF. The CDR3 DNA reads TGCAGCACCCGGGACTCCCCGAGCACCGGGGAGCTGTTTTTT.

The gene calls are TRBV9 and TRBJ2-2; D could derive from TRBD1 or TRBD2 (6 bases each). The CDR3 has 16 amino acids. V was pared by 4 bases and J by 5 bases, with 18 bases between. Germline V CDR1 and CDR2: SGDLS, YYNGEE. CDR3 in DNA: TGTGCCAGCAGCTCCCCAGGAGGAGGGGGTACCGGGGAGCTGTTTTTT. Protein sequence: CASSSPGGGGTGELFF.

Only a few counts were recorded for this clonotype. The chain carries TRBV5-1 and TRBJ1-1, with D possibly TRBD1 on 5 matching bases. V shed 2 bases and J shed 0 bases, with 14 bases lying between them. The CDR3 contains 16 residues. The germline CDR1 and CDR2 sequences are SGHRS and YFSETQ. The chain's CDR3 is CASSFDRISMNTEAFF. DNA of the CDR3: TGCGCCAGCAGCTTCGACAGAATTTCTATGAACACTGAAGCTTTCTTT. The full variable domain, rest sourced from reference TRBV5-1 and TRBJ1-1, is KAGVTQTPRYLIKTRGQQVTLSCSPISGHRSVSWYQQTPGQGLQFLFEYFSETQRNKGNFPGRFSGRQFSNSRSEMNVSTLELGDSALYLCASSFDRISMNTEAFFGQGTRLTVV.

This clonotype was counted a few times. J is TRBJ1-1 and V is TRBV27, with D possibly being TRBD1 (5 bases). V lost 5 bases and J 7 bases, leaving 11 bases between the germline ends. Germline V gene data show CDR1 as MNHEY and CDR2 as SMNVEV (reference sequence). The CDR3 contains 12 residues. The CDR3 DNA follows: TGTGCCAGCAGTCCCCGGGGGAGTGAAGCTTTCTTT. Its protein is CASSPRGSEAFF.

This clonotype was counted ten times or more. V and J are TRBV2 and TRBJ2-7; 13 nucleotides agree with TRBD2. Trimming took 6 bases from V and 6 from J; bases not matched to a gene: 11. This CDR3 region has 16 residues. The germline V gene has CDR1 SNHLY and CDR2 FYNNEI. CDR3 nucleotide sequence: TGTGCCAGCAGCGGGACTAGCGGGACGCAATTCGGCGAGCAGTACTTC. This gives the protein CASSGTSGTQFGEQYF.